This section outlines one T cell receptor beta chain sequence together with its context. Its antigen is unidentified. Germline CDR1 is SGHRS and CDR2 is YFSETQ. V dropped 3 bases and J dropped 6 bases, with 13 bases sitting between them. The CDR3 has 14 amino acids. PCR used 60 Vbeta primers and 13 Jbeta primers. Libraries were prepared by immunoSEQ multiplex PCR; TCRdb keeps only in-frame clonotypes and omits some of them. The table lists roughly 200,000 clones, 70% to 85% of them singletons. These data belong to a study of cytomegalovirus exposure and HLA in healthy donors. Overall study findings and caveats: Most TCR sequences showed up rarely, but some public TCRs showed up in many donors.

The TCR sequence derives from a woman in her 30s in good health and CMV-seropositive. The chain uses TRBV5-1 and TRBJ2-1; D not resolved. Sequencing used PBMCs. In nucleotides, the CDR3 is TGCGCCAGCAGCTCGCGACTTGATAGCAATGAGCAGTTCTTC. Translation gives CASSSRLDSNEQFF.